This T cell receptor (beta chain) was sequenced during a study of shared clonotypes between healthy human individuals. Study-wide results and limits: It was expected that sequencing depth would affect clonotype sharing among donors.

Repertoires were generated with immunoSEQ multiplex PCR, while TCRdb's copy carries only in-frame clones and drops some. The data contain under 1,900,000 clones, approximately 98.5% of them singletons. Deletions cut 3 bases from V and 7 bases from J, with 14 bases between. The CDR3 is 13 residues long. Looked up from germline, CDR1 is SGHRS and CDR2 is YFSETQ. The CD4+ fraction was divided into a CD45RA+ naive subset and a CD45RA-negative memory subset. Worth noting for this clone: The antigen remains undetermined.

This TCR derives from a man aged 30 to 39 in good health. Sequenced: naive CD4+ T cells sorted from blood. Described subset: CD45RA+ positively selected. The chain combines TRBV5-1 with TRBJ2-7; no reliable D call. This CDR3 is CASSWAPLGEQYF. The CDR3 nucleotides read TGCGCCAGCAGCTGGGCTCCGTTGGGGGAGCAGTACTTC. Drawing the rest from reference TRBV5-1 and TRBJ2-7, the complete variable domain is KAGVTQTPRYLIKTRGQQVTLSCSPISGHRSVSWYQQTPGQGLQFLFEYFSETQRNKGNFPGRFSGRQFSNSRSEMNVSTLELGDSALYLCASSWAPLGEQYFGPGTRLTVT.